This entry features one T cell receptor (beta chain) sequence. Between the trimmed V and J ends, which lost 4 bases and 9 bases, there was a span of 13 bases. The CDR3 spans 13 residues. The germline V gene has CDR1 MNHNS and CDR2 SASEGT. This specimen belongs to a study of T cell changes during pregnancy in multiple sclerosis. The repertoire was sequenced with immunoSEQ multiplex PCR; TCRdb's copy has only in-frame clones and lacks some. The sample includes 90,000 to 95,000 clones, 94% seen only once; the top ten take less than 2.5%. The chain uses TRBV6-1 and TRBJ2-1; D is possibly TRBD1 (5 bases). Source: peripheral blood, taken in the third trimester of pregnancy. The sequence derives from a female donor with multiple sclerosis, enrolled in a pregnancy study. DNA for the CDR3: TGTGCCAGCAGTGGAGACCAGGGCGGTGAGCAGTTCTTC. Residues: CASSGDQGGEQFF.